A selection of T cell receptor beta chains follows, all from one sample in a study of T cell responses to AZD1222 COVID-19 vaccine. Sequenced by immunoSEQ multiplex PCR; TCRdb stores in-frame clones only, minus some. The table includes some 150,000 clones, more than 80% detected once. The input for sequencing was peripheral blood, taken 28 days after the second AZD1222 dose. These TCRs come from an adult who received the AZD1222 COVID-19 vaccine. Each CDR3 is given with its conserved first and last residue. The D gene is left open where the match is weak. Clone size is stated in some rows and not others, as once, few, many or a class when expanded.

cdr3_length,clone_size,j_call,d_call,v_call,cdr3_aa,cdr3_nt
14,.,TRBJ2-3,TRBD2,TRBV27,CASRGLAGLDTQYF,TGTGCCAGCAGGGGACTAGCGGGTCTAGATACGCAGTATTTT
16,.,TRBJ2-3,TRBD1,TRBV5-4,CASSGRQGVGTDTQYF,TGTGCCAGCAGCGGACGACAGGGGGTGGGCACAGATACGCAGTATTTT
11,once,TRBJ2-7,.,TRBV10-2,CASALLYEQYF,TGCGCCAGCGCCCTCCTCTACGAGCAGTACTTC
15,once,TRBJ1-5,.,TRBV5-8,CASSADGTLNQPQHF,TGTGCCAGCAGCGCGGATGGCACACTGAATCAGCCCCAGCATTTT
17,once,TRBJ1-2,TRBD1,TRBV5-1,CASSSQGGTEVYYGYTF,TGCGCCAGCAGCTCCCAGGGAGGGACAGAGGTTTACTATGGCTACACCTTC
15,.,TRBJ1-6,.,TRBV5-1,CASREDYSYNSPLHF,TGCGCCAGCAGAGAAGACTACTCCTATAATTCACCCCTCCACTTT
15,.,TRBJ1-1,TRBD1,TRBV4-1,CASSQRGQGVTEAFF,TGCGCCAGCAGCCAAAGGGGACAGGGCGTCACTGAAGCTTTCTTT
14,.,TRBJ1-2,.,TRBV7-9,CASSHASPNYGYTF,TGTGCCAGCAGCCATGCCTCACCTAACTATGGCTACACCTTC
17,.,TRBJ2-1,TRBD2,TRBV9,CASSVATGLAGGIEQFF,TGTGCCAGCAGCGTAGCTACGGGGCTAGCGGGAGGAATTGAGCAGTTCTTC
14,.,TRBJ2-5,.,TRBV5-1,CASSLEQAQETQYF,TGCGCCAGCAGCTTGGAACAGGCCCAAGAGACCCAGTACTTC
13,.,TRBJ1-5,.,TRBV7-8,CASSSDGNQPQHF,TGTGCCAGCAGCTCGGATGGCAATCAGCCCCAGCATTTT
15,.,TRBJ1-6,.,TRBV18,CASSRDTPSNSPLHF,TGTGCCAGCTCACGGGACACTCCGTCAAATTCACCCCTCCACTTT
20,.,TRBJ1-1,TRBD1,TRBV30,CAWVLCLLWDRGLWNTEAFF,TGTGCCTGGGTGTTGTGTCTCCTTTGGGACAGGGGGCTTTGGAACACTGAAGCTTTCTTT
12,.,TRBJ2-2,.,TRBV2,CASSEGTGELFF,TGTGCCAGCAGTGAGGGGACCGGGGAGCTGTTTTTT